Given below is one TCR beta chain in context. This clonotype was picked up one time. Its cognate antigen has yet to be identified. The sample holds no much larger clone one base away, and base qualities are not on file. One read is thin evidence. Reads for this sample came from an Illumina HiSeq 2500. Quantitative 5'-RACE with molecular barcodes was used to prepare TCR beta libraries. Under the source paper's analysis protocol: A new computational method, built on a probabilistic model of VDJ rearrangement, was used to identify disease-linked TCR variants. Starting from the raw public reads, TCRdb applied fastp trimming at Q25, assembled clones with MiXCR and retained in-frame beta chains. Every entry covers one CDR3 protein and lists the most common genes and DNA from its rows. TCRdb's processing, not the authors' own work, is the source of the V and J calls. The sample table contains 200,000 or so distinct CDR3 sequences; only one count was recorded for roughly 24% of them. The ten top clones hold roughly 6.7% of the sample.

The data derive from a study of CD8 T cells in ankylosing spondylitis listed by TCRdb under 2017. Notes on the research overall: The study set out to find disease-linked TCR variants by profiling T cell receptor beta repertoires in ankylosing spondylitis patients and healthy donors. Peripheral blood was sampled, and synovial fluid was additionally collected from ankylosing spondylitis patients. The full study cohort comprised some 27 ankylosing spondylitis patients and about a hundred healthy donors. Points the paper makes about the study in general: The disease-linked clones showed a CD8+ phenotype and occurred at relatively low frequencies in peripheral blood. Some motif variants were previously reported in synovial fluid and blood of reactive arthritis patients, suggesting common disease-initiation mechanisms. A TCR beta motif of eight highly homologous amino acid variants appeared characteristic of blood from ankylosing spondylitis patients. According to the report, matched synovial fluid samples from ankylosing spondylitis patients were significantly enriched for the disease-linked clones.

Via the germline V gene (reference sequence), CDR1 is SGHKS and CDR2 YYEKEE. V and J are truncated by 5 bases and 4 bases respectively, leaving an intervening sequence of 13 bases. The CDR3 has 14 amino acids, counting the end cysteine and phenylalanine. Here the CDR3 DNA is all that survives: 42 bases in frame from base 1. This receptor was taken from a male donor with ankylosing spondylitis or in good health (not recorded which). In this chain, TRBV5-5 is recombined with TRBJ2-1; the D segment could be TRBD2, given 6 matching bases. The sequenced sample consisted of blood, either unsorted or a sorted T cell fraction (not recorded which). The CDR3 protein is CASSPGGLYNEQFF. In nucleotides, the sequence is TGTGCCAGCAGTCCTGGGGGACTTTACAATGAGCAGTTCTTC.